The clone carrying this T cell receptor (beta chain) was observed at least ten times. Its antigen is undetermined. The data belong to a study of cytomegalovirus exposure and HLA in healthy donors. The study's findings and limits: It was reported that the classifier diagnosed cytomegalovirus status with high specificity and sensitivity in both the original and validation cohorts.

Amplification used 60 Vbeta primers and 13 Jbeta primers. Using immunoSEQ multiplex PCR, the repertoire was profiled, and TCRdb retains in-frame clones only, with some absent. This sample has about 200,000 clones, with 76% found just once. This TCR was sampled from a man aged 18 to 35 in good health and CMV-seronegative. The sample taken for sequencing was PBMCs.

CDR3 residues: CASSEAWGGPGGYTF. CDR3 DNA: TGTGCCAGCAGTGAAGCGTGGGGGGGCCCTGGTGGCTACACCTTC. The genes are TRBV6-1 and TRBJ1-2; D might be TRBD1 (6 bases). The ends were cut back, 0 bases at V and 7 bases at J, with 15 bases in the middle. Germline CDR1 reads MNHNS; CDR2 reads SASEGT. The CDR3 is 15 residues long.